A selection of T cell receptor beta chains follows, all from one sample in a study of blood T cell repertoires in COVID-19. Data came from immunoSEQ multiplex PCR; TCRdb stores just in-frame clones and leaves some out. The data contain about 280,000 clones, roughly 91% of them singletons. Sequencing was performed on PBMCs or T cells enriched from blood (not recorded which). These receptors came from an older woman in a cohort exposed to, infected with or recovered from COVID-19 (not recorded which). Both conserved end residues are trimmed from each CDR3. D genes are given only for firm matches.

d_call v_call cdr3_aa
NA TRBV28 ASRGPGREKLF
TRBD2 TRBV10-3 AIGAGGARETQY
NA TRBV19 ASRTSRDRILAGASYNEQF
NA TRBV2 ASSRGVDSSTDTQY
NA TRBV15 ATSRDEGYEQY
NA TRBV29-1 SVRQLHEQY
NA TRBV6-2/TRBV6-3 ASSFEGVSYEQY
TRBD1 TRBV27 ASSPRGQISNQPQH
TRBD1 TRBV27 ASSFSGTGVQPQH
NA TRBV6-5 ASSNRGSVNEKLF
NA TRBV18 ASSPAQDYQPQH
NA TRBV5-1 ASSFEENYGYT
TRBD1 TRBV28 ASSLWGTGTGGRELF
NA TRBV7-9 ASSRSRDTQY
NA TRBV11-1 ASSLELVSHEQY
NA TRBV19 ASSIINRAAEAF
TRBD1 TRBV19 ASTQTRDSDTGELF
TRBD1 TRBV7-3 ASSPAGGKNTEAF
TRBD2 TRBV4-2 ASSQGPGLAGAGGYNEQF
TRBD1 TRBV14 ASSQNPGTGWWPQH
NA TRBV7-2 ASSLEVMGSGNTGELF
NA TRBV5-4 ASSFAGGPLH
TRBD1 TRBV27 ASSIGQGQPQH
TRBD2 TRBV5-4 ASSPGTTKPYEQY
TRBD1 TRBV19 ASIPTRRDRLNTEAF
TRBD1 TRBV4-1 ASSQGTGQVGAKNIQY
TRBD1 TRBV28 ASSLIRYSGTGVSGANVLT
TRBD2 TRBV7-2 ASSQTSGRPTGELF
NA TRBV6-6 ASSYGQDNYEQY
NA TRBV6-5 ASIGENEKLF
TRBD2 TRBV19 ASSPGLAGVNEQF
NA TRBV13 ASSRNPYEQY
TRBD2 TRBV10-3 AISGLAGLYEQY
TRBD2 TRBV12-3/TRBV12-4 ASGLAGQETQY